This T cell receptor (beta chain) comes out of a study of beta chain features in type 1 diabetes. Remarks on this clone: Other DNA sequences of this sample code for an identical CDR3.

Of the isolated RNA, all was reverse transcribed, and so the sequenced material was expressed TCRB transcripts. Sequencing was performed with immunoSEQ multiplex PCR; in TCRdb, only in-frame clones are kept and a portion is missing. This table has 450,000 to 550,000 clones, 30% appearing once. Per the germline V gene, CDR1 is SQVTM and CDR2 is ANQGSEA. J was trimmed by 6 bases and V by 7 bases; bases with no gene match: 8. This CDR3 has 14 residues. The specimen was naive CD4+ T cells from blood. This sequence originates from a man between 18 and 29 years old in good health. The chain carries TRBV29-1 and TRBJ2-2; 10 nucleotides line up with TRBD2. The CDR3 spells CSGALAGGPGELFF. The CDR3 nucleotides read TGCAGCGGAGCATTAGCGGGAGGTCCCGGGGAGCTGTTTTTT.